These 26 T cell receptor beta chains were all obtained from the same sample, sequenced in a study of cytomegalovirus exposure and HLA in healthy donors. Amplification used 60 Vbeta primers and 13 Jbeta primers. Sequencing used immunoSEQ multiplex PCR; TCRdb keeps in-frame clones, though not all of them. The sample carries approximately 90,000 clones, roughly three quarters recorded once. The specimen was PBMCs. The receptors here all came from a woman between 40 and 55 years old in good health and CMV-seronegative.

This clone turned up a few times. The J gene is TRBJ1-1, the V gene TRBV7-6, with D possibly matching TRBD1 (5 bases). This CDR3 is built from 15 residues. Trimming shortened V by 3 bases and J by 1 base, and 12 bases separated the two germline ends. Germline V gene data show CDR1 as SGHVS and CDR2 as FNYEAQ. For the CDR3, the DNA is TGTGCCAGCAGCTTCGGGTCCCAGGGGAACACTGAAGCTTTCTTT. Its protein is CASSFGSQGNTEAFF. The variable domain in full, with the rest retrieved from reference TRBV7-6 and TRBJ1-1, is GAGVSQSPRYKVTKRGQDVALRCDPISGHVSLYWYRQALGQGPEFLTYFNYEAQQDKSGLPNDRFSAERPEGSISTLTIQRTEQRDSAMYRCASSFGSQGNTEAFFGQGTRLTVV.

This clone appeared a single time. This chain links TRBV6-5 with TRBJ2-7; 7 bases agree with TRBD2. The CDR3 contains 14 residues. V lost 4 bases, J lost 3 bases, and 6 bases stayed unmatched. The germline V gene encodes CDR1 MNHEY and CDR2 SVGAGI. The CDR3 spells CASSLTSGGYEQYF. DNA for the CDR3: TGTGCCAGCAGTTTGACCTCGGGAGGCTACGAGCAGTACTTC.

This clone was seen once. This chain joins TRBV27 and TRBJ1-1, with 7 bases aligning to TRBD1. CDR1 and CDR2 from the germline V gene are MNHEY and SMNVEV (reference sequence). After removal of 7 bases from V and 7 bases from J, the junction contained 6 bases not matched to a gene. The CDR3 runs to 12 residues. CDR3 coding DNA: TGTGCCAGCAAACAGGGGCCCAATGAAGCTTTCTTT. This sequence encodes CASKQGPNEAFF.

This clone has only a few counts. The chain couples TRBV6-5 to TRBJ2-1; TRBD2 agrees at 11 bases. Germline CDR1 MNHEY, CDR2 SVGAGI. With 0 bases clipped from V and 9 bases from J, the junction kept 4 bases outside the gene matches. The CDR3 totals 15 residues. CDR3 residues: CASSYSSGGAGEQFF. The CDR3 coding sequence is TGTGCCAGCAGTTACTCTAGCGGGGGGGCCGGTGAGCAGTTCTTC.

This clone was detected only a few times. The chain uses TRBV9 and TRBJ1-1; D is perhaps TRBD1 (5 bases). V lost 3 bases and J 1 base, leaving 7 bases between the germline ends. The germline gives CDR1 SGDLS, CDR2 YYNGEE. The length of the CDR3 is 13 residues. CDR3 nucleotide sequence: TGTGCCAGCAGCGCTACAGGGAACACTGAAGCTTTCTTT. It specifies CASSATGNTEAFF.

This clone was counted between two and nine times. V is TRBV7-9 and J is TRBJ2-7; D ambiguous. Per germline, CDR1 SEHNR and CDR2 FQNEAQ (reference sequence). The CDR3 totals 14 residues. V was pared by 4 bases and J by 0 bases, with 10 bases between. The DNA for the CDR3 is TGTGCCAGCAGCTCGTTAGATTCCTCCTACGAGCAGTACTTC. It encodes CASSSLDSSYEQYF.

This chain connects TRBV7-9 to TRBJ2-7, with D tentatively TRBD2 (7 bases). The V and J ends lost 1 base and 1 base respectively, with 8 bases between them. This CDR3 is built from 14 residues. Germline-derived CDR1 and CDR2 are SEHNR and FQNEAQ (reference sequence). As DNA, the CDR3 is TGTGCCAGCAGCTTAGAGGGGGGGTCCTACGAGCAGTACTTC. This gives the protein CASSLEGGSYEQYF.

This chain uses TRBV19 with TRBJ1-1, with D perhaps matching TRBD1 (5 bases). This CDR3 has 13 amino acids. Trimming stripped 4 bases from V and 4 bases from J, with 10 bases between. Germline V CDR1 and CDR2: LNHDA, SQIVND (reference sequence). In DNA form, the CDR3 reads TGTGCCAGTAGTAGCGGGGGGAGCACTGAAGCTTTCTTT. This translates into CASSSGGSTEAFF.

The chain has TRBV2 and TRBJ1-5, with 8 nucleotides matching TRBD1. CDR1 SNHLY and CDR2 FYNNEI come from the germline V gene. The CDR3 is 17 residues long. After removal of 3 bases from V and 1 base from J, the junction contained 8 bases not matched to a gene. CDR3 sequence reads: CASSEVPGQGSNQPQHF. CDR3 nucleotide sequence: TGTGCCAGCAGTGAGGTACCCGGACAGGGCAGCAATCAGCCCCAGCATTTT.

The chain joins TRBV29-1 to TRBJ2-3; possible D gene TRBD2, 6 bases. Between the trimmed V and J ends, which lost 0 bases and 8 bases, there was a span of 15 bases. Germline V gene sequence: CDR1 SQVTM, CDR2 ANQGSEA. The CDR3 runs to 14 residues. The CDR3 spells CSVEDYGGAATQYF. Written as DNA, the CDR3 is TGCAGCGTTGAAGATTATGGCGGGGCGGCTACGCAGTATTTT.

The rearrangement joins TRBV27 to TRBJ1-2, with TRBD1 matching 9 bases. The germline CDR1 and CDR2 sequences are MNHEY and SMNVEV (reference sequence). Trimming cost V 4 bases and J 4 bases; bases outside gene matches: 7. The CDR3 contains 15 residues. The CDR3 protein is CASSYTGTGSYGYTF. The CDR3 bases are TGTGCCAGCAGTTACACCGGGACAGGGTCCTATGGCTACACCTTC.

V and J are TRBV6-5 and TRBJ2-2; 7 bases are shared with TRBD1. Looked up from germline, CDR1 is MNHEY and CDR2 is SVGAGI. Losses at the gene ends were 1 base for V and 1 base for J; bases not matched to a gene: 3. The CDR3 consists of 16 residues. The CDR3 region is CASSYWDSLNTGELFF. In DNA form, the CDR3 reads TGTGCCAGCAGTTACTGGGACAGTTTGAACACCGGGGAGCTGTTTTTT.

This clone showed up just once. The chain couples TRBV7-2 to TRBJ1-4, with a tentative D call TRBD1 (6 bases). Germline-derived CDR1 and CDR2 are SGHTA and FQGNSA. V was clipped by 5 bases and J by 1 base, with 11 bases between them. The length of the CDR3 is 15 residues. CDR3 loop: CASSPTGLTNEKLFF. The CDR3, as DNA: TGTGCCAGCAGCCCCACAGGGTTAACTAATGAAAAACTGTTTTTT.

The sample holds one count of this clone. The V gene is TRBV23-1, the J gene TRBJ2-7; 15 bases are a match to TRBD2. TRBV23-1 belongs to the ORF category, with a function that is uncertain. CDR3 size: 20 residues. The J segment lost 0 bases and the V segment lost 3 bases, leaving 12 bases of the junction unmatched. The CDR3 sequence: CASSQGPGTSGGLSSYEQYF. As DNA, the CDR3 is TGCGCCAGCAGTCAGGGCCCCGGGACTAGCGGGGGGCTAAGCTCCTACGAGCAGTACTTC.

V is TRBV6-1 and J is TRBJ2-5, with a possible D match to TRBD2 (6 bases). V lost 3 bases and J 5 bases, leaving 10 bases between the germline ends. Per germline, CDR1 MNHNS and CDR2 SASEGT. The CDR3 is 13 residues long. The CDR3 DNA reads as TGTGCCAGCAGTGAGCGGGGAAGTGAGACCCAGTACTTC. It yields the protein CASSERGSETQYF.

The rearrangement joins TRBV11-2 to TRBJ1-3; D is possibly TRBD1 (6 bases). The CDR3 is made up of 14 amino acids. The V gene lost 5 bases and the J gene lost 3 bases, with 11 bases spanning the gap. CDR1 is SGHAT, CDR2 FQNNGV, per germline. CDR3 loop: CASSPDRNGNTIYF. The CDR3 coding sequence is TGTGCCAGCAGCCCAGACAGGAATGGAAACACCATATATTTT.

This clone came up once. This rearrangement joins TRBV19 to TRBJ1-1, with 7 bases aligning to TRBD1. J lost 4 bases, V lost 9 bases, and 5 bases had no gene match. This CDR3 region has 12 residues. Germline CDR1 is LNHDA and CDR2 is SQIVND (reference sequence). CDR3 in amino acids: CASRQGGTEAFF. In DNA, the CDR3 is TGTGCCAGCAGACAGGGCGGCACTGAAGCTTTCTTT. Full variable domain (missing parts from reference TRBV19 and TRBJ1-1): DGGITQSPKYLFRKEGQNVTLSCEQNLNHDAMYWYRQDPGQGLRLIYYSQIVNDFQKGDIAEGYSVSREKKESFPLTVTSAQKNPTAFYLCASRQGGTEAFFGQGTRLTVV.

The chain employs TRBV28 and TRBJ1-2; TRBD1 is a possible D gene (5 bases). Germline V gene lookup returns CDR1 MDHEN and CDR2 SYDVKM. The CDR3 contains 12 residues. Between the trimmed V and J ends, which lost 5 bases and 5 bases, there was a span of 9 bases. The DNA for the CDR3 is TGTGCCAGCAGTCAGGGAAGGTATGGCTACACCTTC. Protein sequence: CASSQGRYGYTF.

The V and J genes are TRBV6-1 and TRBJ2-3; D is undetermined. The CDR3 loop spans 16 amino acids. Germline CDR1 and CDR2: MNHNS and SASEGT. V lost 2 bases to trimming and J lost 0 bases, with 12 bases between them. CDR3 protein: CASSEWAKSSTDTQYF. CDR3 bases: TGTGCCAGCAGTGAATGGGCAAAGTCCAGCACAGATACGCAGTATTTT.

This clone was detected a few times. The chain links TRBV14 to TRBJ1-6, with D hard to call. This CDR3 has 16 amino acids. V lost 0 bases and J lost 7, with 13 bases in between. Germline values: CDR1 SGHDN, CDR2 FVKESK. Here the CDR3 DNA reads TGTGCCAGCAGCCAAGAAAGAGGGTATGGAAATTCACCCCTCCACTTT. Amino acid sequence: CASSQERGYGNSPLHF.

J is TRBJ1-4 and V is TRBV5-1, with a tentative D call TRBD1 (6 bases). Germline assignment: CDR1 SGHRS and CDR2 YFSETQ. Trimming shortened V by 0 bases and J by 5 bases, and 14 bases separated the two germline ends. CDR3 length: 16 amino acids. The DNA for the CDR3 is TGCGCCAGCAGCTTGGGAGTGACAGGAACAAATGAAAAACTGTTTTTT. Translation: CASSLGVTGTNEKLFF.

This chain links TRBV7-2 with TRBJ1-4, with TRBD1 as a possible D gene (5 bases). Trimming removed 8 bases from V and 8 bases from J, with 15 bases in between. The CDR3 sequence is 13 residues long. Per the germline V gene, CDR1 is SGHTA and CDR2 is FQGNSA. The CDR3 DNA reads as TGTGCCAGCGGAGACAGATTCCTGGAAAAACTGTTTTTT. Amino acids: CASGDRFLEKLFF.

This chain uses TRBV6-1 with TRBJ2-7; 7 positions match TRBD1. CDR1 and CDR2 (germline): MNHNS, SASEGT. J was trimmed by 3 bases and V by 7 bases; bases with no gene match: 3. The CDR3 length is 12 residues. CDR3 region: CASKQGYYEQYF. The CDR3 bases are TGTGCCAGCAAACAGGGGTACTACGAGCAGTACTTC.

The V call is TRBV6-5, the J call TRBJ2-7; 8 positions agree with TRBD2. Losses at the gene ends were 6 bases for V and 6 bases for J; bases not matched to a gene: 10. The V gene's germline CDR1 is MNHEY and CDR2 SVGAGI. This CDR3 comprises 14 residues. The CDR3 region has the DNA TGTGCCAGCAGAAAGAGCGGGGGTGCTATCGAGCAGTACTTC. Its translation is CASRKSGGAIEQYF.

J is TRBJ2-7 and V is TRBV27; 7 bases are a match to TRBD1. The CDR3 spans 15 residues. Germline V gene lookup returns CDR1 MNHEY and CDR2 SMNVEV (reference sequence). J was trimmed by 3 bases and V by 2 bases; bases with no gene match: 7. In DNA, the CDR3 is TGTGCCAGCAGTTTAACCCGGCGACAGGGCTACGAGCAGTACTTC. This translates into CASSLTRRQGYEQYF.

This chain joins TRBV5-3 and TRBJ2-2, with 7 bases identical to TRBD1. TRBV5-3 is flagged as an ORF with uncertain function. The CDR3 has 15 residues. After removal of 0 bases from V and 5 bases from J, the junction contained 4 bases not matched to a gene. The CDR3 here is CARSLVRGRTGELFF. CDR3 nucleotides: TGTGCCAGAAGCTTGGTTAGGGGGCGGACCGGGGAGCTGTTTTTT.